What follows is one T cell receptor beta chain and its context. What it binds is not known. The sample is drawn from a study of T cells in Graves' hyperthyroidism and ophthalmopathy. Investigators excluded patients with uncontrolled infection, other autoimmune disease, pregnancy or lactation. Whole-study results and caveats: Blood also showed most of the thyroid clonotypes that were expanded above 0.001.

The CDR3 regions of TCR beta were amplified from RNA transcripts. Primed by the HTBI set, a first-round RT-PCR was run on the TCR CDR3. Each CDR3 protein gets one entry after TCRdb re-called the multiplex PCR reads with MiXCR. This repertoire shows nearly 600,000 distinct CDR3 sequences, 14% found once; its top ten account for 5.5% to 7.5%. Sample: blood. This TCR was recovered from a woman in her twenties or thirties with Graves' hyperthyroidism that later progressed to Graves' ophthalmopathy.

The CDR3 nucleotides are TGCGCCAGCAGCACGACTCTAGCGGGAGTCTACAATGAGCAGTTCTTC. Translating it yields CASSTTLAGVYNEQFF. The chain recombines TRBV5-1 with TRBJ2-1; 10 positions agree with TRBD2. J gave up 3 bases and V 4 bases, and 7 bases lay outside the gene matches. This CDR3 comprises 16 residues. The V gene's germline CDR1 is SGHRS and CDR2 YFSETQ. Full variable domain (remainder filled in from reference TRBV5-1 and TRBJ2-1): KAGVTQTPRYLIKTRGQQVTLSCSPISGHRSVSWYQQTPGQGLQFLFEYFSETQRNKGNFPGRFSGRQFSNSRSEMNVSTLELGDSALYLCASSTTLAGVYNEQFFGPGTRLTVL.